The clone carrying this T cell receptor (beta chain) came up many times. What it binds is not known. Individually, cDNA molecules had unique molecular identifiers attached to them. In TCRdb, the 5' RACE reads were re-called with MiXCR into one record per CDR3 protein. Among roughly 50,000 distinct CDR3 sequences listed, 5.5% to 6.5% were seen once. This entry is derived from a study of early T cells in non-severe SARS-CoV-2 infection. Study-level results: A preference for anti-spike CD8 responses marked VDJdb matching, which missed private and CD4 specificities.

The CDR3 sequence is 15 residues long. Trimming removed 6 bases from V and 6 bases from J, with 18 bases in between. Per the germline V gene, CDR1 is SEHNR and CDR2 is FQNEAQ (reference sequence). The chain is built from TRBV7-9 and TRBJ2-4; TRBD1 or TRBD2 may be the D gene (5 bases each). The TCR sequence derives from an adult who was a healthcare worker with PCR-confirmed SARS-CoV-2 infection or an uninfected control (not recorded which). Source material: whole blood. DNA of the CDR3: TGTGCCAGCAGGCCCGGGACCCAGGCCGGAAACATTCAGTACTTC. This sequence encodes CASRPGTQAGNIQYF.